A selection of T cell receptor beta chains follows, all from one sample in a study of T cell repertoires in ileal Crohn's disease. The table came from immunoSEQ multiplex PCR; TCRdb's copy has only in-frame clones and leaves some out. The profile shows approximately 9,600 clones, approximately 82% of them singletons. The specimen sequenced was ileal tissue. Every receptor here comes from an adult with Crohn's disease. CDR3s include the opening cysteine and the closing phenylalanine or tryptophan. A D gene is named only where the DNA matches it firmly. Expanded clones are given a class, and other clones once, few, many or no size at all.

D gene,J gene,V gene,clone size,CDR3 DNA,CDR3 protein
.,TRBJ1-3,TRBV9,few,TGTGCCAGCAGCCCTCACCAGGGTTTGAGAAACACCATATATTTT,CASSPHQGLRNTIYF
.,TRBJ1-4,TRBV6-1,.,TGTGCCAGCAGCTCCAACATGGAGGAAAAACTGTTTTTT,CASSSNMEEKLFF
TRBD1,TRBJ1-3,TRBV2,few,TGTGCCAGCAGTCCTGGACAGGCCTCTGGAAACACCATATATTTT,CASSPGQASGNTIYF
TRBD1,TRBJ2-2,TRBV30,.,TGTGCCTGCCCTTTGAGACAGGGATTAACCGGGGAGCTGTTTTTT,CACPLRQGLTGELFF
TRBD2,TRBJ2-1,TRBV11-2,.,TGTGCCAGCAGCTTAAGGGGCGGGAGAGGGACCTACAATGAGCAGTTCTTC,CASSLRGGRGTYNEQFF
.,TRBJ2-7,TRBV12-2,.,TGTGCAAGTCGCCAGTGGGACAGAACCTACGAGCAGTACTTC,CASRQWDRTYEQYF
.,TRBJ1-5,TRBV27,.,TGTGCCAGCAGCGAAAGACAGCTAATCAATCAGCCCCAGCATTTT,CASSERQLINQPQHF
TRBD1,TRBJ2-7,TRBV7-8,.,TGTGCCAGCAGCTTACGGCCCCCGGGACAGGGCCCGGAGGTGCAGTACTTC,CASSLRPPGQGPEVQYF
TRBD2,TRBJ2-7,TRBV11-2,.,TGTGCCAGCAGCCTGGGACTAGCGGGCTACGAGCAGTACTTC,CASSLGLAGYEQYF
.,TRBJ2-1,TRBV6-1,few,TGTGCCAGCATTGACTCTCCTAGCTCCTACAATGAGCAGTTCTTC,CASIDSPSSYNEQFF
.,TRBJ2-1,TRBV9,.,TGTGCCAGCAGCGTAGGGCCGCAGTACAATGAGCAGTTCTTC,CASSVGPQYNEQFF
.,TRBJ1-5,TRBV7-2,.,TGTGCCAGCAGCTTAGCTACGGCGGCCAGATCCCCAACCAGTCAGCCCCAGCATTTT,CASSLATAARSPTSQPQHF
TRBD1,TRBJ1-4,TRBV28,.,TGTGCCAGCAGTCTTGGACAGGGACGAGAAAAACTGTTTTTT,CASSLGQGREKLFF
TRBD1,TRBJ1-3,TRBV5-4,.,TGTGCCAGCAGCTTGCCAGGGGGCGGAAACACCATATATTTT,CASSLPGGGNTIYF
.,TRBJ1-1,TRBV19,.,TGTGCCAGTAGTTCCTGGAGGGGGAACACTGAAGCTTTCTTT,CASSSWRGNTEAFF
TRBD1,TRBJ2-7,TRBV5-5,.,TGTGCCAGCAGCCCCAGGGGGAAGAACTACGAGCAGTACTTC,CASSPRGKNYEQYF
.,TRBJ2-5,TRBV6-6,.,TGTGCCAGCAGTTACTCCCCCTCCGAGACCCAGTACTTC,CASSYSPSETQYF
TRBD1,TRBJ2-1,TRBV5-1,once,TGCGCCAGCAGCGGGGTTATGGACAGGGGACGGAATGAGCAGTTCTTC,CASSGVMDRGRNEQFF
.,TRBJ2-3,TRBV11-3,.,TGTGCCAGCAGCTTCGGAGCGGCCACAGATACGCAGTATTTT,CASSFGAATDTQYF
.,TRBJ2-5,TRBV30,.,TGTGCCTGGAGTGTACGAGGGTCGGAGACCCAGTACTTC,CAWSVRGSETQYF
.,TRBJ1-2,TRBV6-5,.,TGTGCCAGCAGTTTGACAGAAAACTATGGCTACACCTTC,CASSLTENYGYTF
.,TRBJ1-1,TRBV29-1,.,TGCAGCGTCGATGAACCCCCCCATCGGCGGGCTTTCTTT,CSVDEPPHRRAFF
.,TRBJ2-3,TRBV28,.,TGTGCCAGCACCCCCCCCAGGGGAACGCAGTATTTT,CASTPPRGTQYF
TRBD2,TRBJ2-7,TRBV5-1,.,TGCGCCAGCAGCCCTACTAGCGGAGCCTCCTACGAGCAGTACTTC,CASSPTSGASYEQYF
.,TRBJ1-5,TRBV7-2,.,TGTGCCAGCACCCCAAACCATGGCAGGCCCCAGCATTTT,CASTPNHGRPQHF
TRBD1,TRBJ1-1,TRBV30,.,TGTGCCTGGGGACAGGGGTTGAACACTGAAGCTTTCTTT,CAWGQGLNTEAFF
TRBD1,TRBJ1-2,TRBV28,.,TGTGCCAGCACCAGACTAACTCCGGGACAGGGGGCGGGCTACACCTTC,CASTRLTPGQGAGYTF
.,TRBJ1-5,TRBV15,.,TGTGCCACCAGCAGACCCCCCGGGGGGCACAGTCAGCCCCAGCATTTT,CATSRPPGGHSQPQHF
.,TRBJ1-6,TRBV7-2,.,TGTGCCAGCAGCTTCGGACAACGAAATTCACCCCTCCACTTT,CASSFGQRNSPLHF
TRBD1,TRBJ2-7,TRBV15,.,TGTGCCACCAGCAGATCCCGACCAGGGACAGCCGACGAGCAGTACTTC,CATSRSRPGTADEQYF
.,TRBJ1-2,TRBV20-1,once,TGCAGTGCTACGTTACCGGGGGGCTACACCTTC,CSATLPGGYTF
TRBD1,TRBJ2-7,TRBV5-6,.,TGTGCCAGCAGCCAGACAGGGTTCGGTTCCTACGAGCAGTACTTC,CASSQTGFGSYEQYF
.,TRBJ1-1,TRBV9,.,TGTGCCAGCAGCGTTGGGAGTGTAGGCACTGAAGCTTTCTTT,CASSVGSVGTEAFF
.,TRBJ2-5,TRBV6-4,.,TGTGCCAGCAGTGTGCAGGCTCAAGAGACCCAGTACTTC,CASSVQAQETQYF
.,TRBJ2-5,TRBV13,.,TGTGCCAGCAGCTTAGGGCGGGGCTTCCAAGAGACCCAGTACTTC,CASSLGRGFQETQYF
.,TRBJ1-2,TRBV28,.,TGTGCCAGCAGTTTTGGCCATGGCTACACCTTC,CASSFGHGYTF
TRBD2,TRBJ2-1,TRBV5-4,.,TGTGCCAGCAGCTTTCTTCGGGGGGGGGACTACAATGAGCAGTTCTTC,CASSFLRGGDYNEQFF
TRBD1,TRBJ2-5,TRBV25-1,.,TGTGCCAGCAGTGAGACCCGGGGACAGGGGGAGACCCAGTACTTC,CASSETRGQGETQYF
.,TRBJ1-1,TRBV29-1,.,TGCAGCGTGCCCCACAGAGTTGAAGCTTTCTTT,CSVPHRVEAFF
.,TRBJ1-5,TRBV6-1,.,TGTGCCAGCAGTGAAAATTGGCAGAATCAGCCCCAGCATTTT,CASSENWQNQPQHF